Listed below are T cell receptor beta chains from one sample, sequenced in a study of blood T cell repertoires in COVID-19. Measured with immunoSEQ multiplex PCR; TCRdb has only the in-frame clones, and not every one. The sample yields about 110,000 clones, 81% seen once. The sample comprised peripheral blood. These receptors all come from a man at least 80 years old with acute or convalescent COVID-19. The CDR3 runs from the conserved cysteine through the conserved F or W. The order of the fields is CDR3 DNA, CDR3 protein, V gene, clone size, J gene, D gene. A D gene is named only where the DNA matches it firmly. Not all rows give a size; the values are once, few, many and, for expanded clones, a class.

TGTGCCAGCTCACCTACCGGACAGGGTGACACTGAAGCTTTCTTT,CASSPTGQGDTEAFF,TRBV18,once,TRBJ1-1,TRBD1
TGTGCCAGCAGTTCCGAACTCTACGAGCAGTACTTC,CASSSELYEQYF,TRBV12-3/TRBV12-4,NA,TRBJ2-7,NA
TGTGCCAGCAGCCCCTTCTTAAACACCGGGGAGCTGTTTTTT,CASSPFLNTGELFF,TRBV3-1/TRBV3-2,few,TRBJ2-2,NA
TGTGCCAGCAGCGCCGGGACAGCCTATGGCTACACCTTC,CASSAGTAYGYTF,TRBV7-9,NA,TRBJ1-2,TRBD1
TGTGCCAGCAGCTTAAGCGAGGGTTCACCCCTCCACTTT,CASSLSEGSPLHF,TRBV7-3,NA,TRBJ1-6,NA
TGTGCCAGCAGCTCCCGACCGGGAGATACGCAGTATTTT,CASSSRPGDTQYF,TRBV7-3,NA,TRBJ2-3,NA
TGCGCCAGCAGCCCGGGGACAACCCAAGAGACCCAGTACTTC,CASSPGTTQETQYF,TRBV5-1,NA,TRBJ2-5,NA
TGCGCCAGCAGCTTGGTACCCACAGGGCGATTGCGGACTGAAGCTTTCTTT,CASSLVPTGRLRTEAFF,TRBV5-1,NA,TRBJ1-1,NA
TGTGCCAGTAGTATCGGACAGGCTTCACTTCAGTACTTC,CASSIGQASLQYF,TRBV19,NA,TRBJ2-4,TRBD1
TGCAGCGTTAAGGGACTAGCGGGAATCGCTGAGCAGTTCTTC,CSVKGLAGIAEQFF,TRBV29-1,NA,TRBJ2-1,TRBD2
TGTGCCAGTAGTATGGACAGGGATAGAAATGATGAGCAGTTCTTC,CASSMDRDRNDEQFF,TRBV19,NA,TRBJ2-1,TRBD1
TGCGCCAGCCGACTAGGGAGCGGGTACTACAATGAGCAGTTCTTC,CASRLGSGYYNEQFF,TRBV5-1,once,TRBJ2-1,NA
TGTGCCAGCAGGGGACAGGGGGAAAATCAGCCCCAGCATTTT,CASRGQGENQPQHF,TRBV6-5,NA,TRBJ1-5,TRBD1
TGTGCCAGCAGCCAACAGGTTGCCTACAATGAGCAGTTCTTC,CASSQQVAYNEQFF,TRBV3-1/TRBV3-2,NA,TRBJ2-1,NA
TGTGCCAGCAGCCTGACAGCCAGCCACACGAGTTTAAGAGAAGAGCAGTACTTC,CASSLTASHTSLREEQYF,TRBV11-2,NA,TRBJ2-7,NA
TGTGCCAGCCGCTTGACAGGGATCGTTTTAGGCTACACCTTC,CASRLTGIVLGYTF,TRBV28,NA,TRBJ1-2,TRBD1
TGTGCCACTTCCCCCGGGTCTCACTACACCGGGGAGCTGTTTTTT,CATSPGSHYTGELFF,TRBV19,NA,TRBJ2-2,NA
TGTGCCAGCAGCCCCGGACAGGGAGCGAACACCGGGGAGCTGTTTTTT,CASSPGQGANTGELFF,TRBV5-5,NA,TRBJ2-2,TRBD1
TGTGCCAGCAGTTACTCGGCTGGGGGCTTCCGTTCACCCCTCCACTTT,CASSYSAGGFRSPLHF,TRBV6-5,NA,TRBJ1-6,NA
TGCGCCAGCAGTCAGGGAGGTTCACCCCTCCACTTT,CASSQGGSPLHF,TRBV5-1,NA,TRBJ1-6,NA
TGTGCCAGCTCCGACAGGGACGGCGGCTACACCTTC,CASSDRDGGYTF,TRBV18,NA,TRBJ1-2,TRBD1
TGCGCCAGTACTCAGGGCTCAGGGCCCTTTATGAAGGGCGAAGCTTTCTTT,CASTQGSGPFMKGEAFF,TRBV4-1,few,TRBJ1-1,NA
TGTGCCACCAGCCGGGGGGAAGGGGAGACCCAGTACTTC,CATSRGEGETQYF,TRBV24-1,NA,TRBJ2-5,TRBD2
TGTGCCAGCAGTTACATCAGGAATGAAAAACTGTTTTTT,CASSYIRNEKLFF,TRBV6-6,once,TRBJ1-4,NA
TGCGCCAGCAGCCGACAGGGAGTAAATGAAAAACTGTTTTTT,CASSRQGVNEKLFF,TRBV4-1,once,TRBJ1-4,TRBD1
TGTGCCAGCAGCCTCGTGTGGACAGAAGCTTTCTTT,CASSLVWTEAFF,TRBV5-8,NA,TRBJ1-1,NA
TGTGCCAGTAGTCCGCTAGCGGGAGCGAACACCGGGGAGCTGTTTTTT,CASSPLAGANTGELFF,TRBV19,NA,TRBJ2-2,TRBD2
TGTGCCTGGAGTGTACAGCTAGCGGGAGGGAAACGGTTCTTC,CAWSVQLAGGKRFF,TRBV30,NA,TRBJ2-1,TRBD2
TGCGCCAGCAGCTTGCGACAGGGGGATGGCTACGAGCAGTACTTC,CASSLRQGDGYEQYF,TRBV5-1,few,TRBJ2-7,TRBD1
TGTGCCAGCAGCCACGGGACTAGCGATAACAATGAGCAGTTCTTC,CASSHGTSDNNEQFF,TRBV3-1/TRBV3-2,NA,TRBJ2-1,TRBD2
TGCGCCAGCAGCCACGGGACTAGCGGGAGTGGGGCCTCCTACGAGCAGTACTTC,CASSHGTSGSGASYEQYF,TRBV4-1,NA,TRBJ2-7,TRBD2
TGTGCCAGCAGCCAACGGGACACGGGAAGCTACGAGCAGTACTTC,CASSQRDTGSYEQYF,TRBV5-4,once,TRBJ2-7,NA
TGTGCCAGCAGCTTACGGACAGGGAGTCGTAATGAGCAGTTCTTC,CASSLRTGSRNEQFF,TRBV7-3,few,TRBJ2-1,TRBD1
TGCAGCGTTGAAATTGGGCGGGGTGAGACCCAGTACTTC,CSVEIGRGETQYF,TRBV29-1,NA,TRBJ2-5,NA
TGTGCCACCAGTGATTCCTCTTTCTCTAGCAATCAGCCCCAGCATTTT,CATSDSSFSSNQPQHF,TRBV24-1,NA,TRBJ1-5,NA
TGTGCCAGCAGTTTTAGTGAAGACAATGAGCAGTTCTTC,CASSFSEDNEQFF,TRBV27,NA,TRBJ2-1,NA
TGTGCCAGCAGCTTGGCGGGAGGGAGGGCGGATACGCAGTATTTT,CASSLAGGRADTQYF,TRBV7-9,NA,TRBJ2-3,TRBD2
TGTGCCAGCAATCCCCTCTTACAGGATAGCTCCTACGAGCAGTACTTC,CASNPLLQDSSYEQYF,TRBV7-3,few,TRBJ2-7,NA
TGTGCCAGCAGGGATGACAGGGCCTACTCTGGGGCCAACGTCCTGACTTTC,CASRDDRAYSGANVLTF,TRBV28,NA,TRBJ2-6,TRBD1
TGTGCCAGCAGCTTGGCCAGACAGGACAAAAACATTCAGTACTTC,CASSLARQDKNIQYF,TRBV5-6,NA,TRBJ2-4,NA
TGTGCCAGCAGCCAAGGTGGACTAGCGGGGTACCAAGAGACCCAGTACTTC,CASSQGGLAGYQETQYF,TRBV14,NA,TRBJ2-5,TRBD2
TGTGCCAGCAGCTTAGGACAGGCTGCTTCCTACGAGCAGTACTTC,CASSLGQAASYEQYF,TRBV5-6,NA,TRBJ2-7,TRBD1
TGCAGTGCTAGTCCATTACGAGGACTAGCGGCTGCCTACGAGCAGTACTTC,CSASPLRGLAAAYEQYF,TRBV20-1,once,TRBJ2-7,TRBD2
TGCAGCGTCCGTCGGACAGGGGACGAGCAGTACTTC,CSVRRTGDEQYF,TRBV29-1,NA,TRBJ2-7,TRBD1
TGTGCCAGCAGCTCCATCCCGGGACAGGCGGACACAGATACGCAGTATTTT,CASSSIPGQADTDTQYF,TRBV7-6,NA,TRBJ2-3,TRBD1
TGCGCCAGCAGCACGTTAGGACTAGCGGGAGGGGCGGAGACCCAGTACTTC,CASSTLGLAGGAETQYF,TRBV5-1,NA,TRBJ2-5,TRBD2
TGTGCCACCAGCAGAGATCCATGGACTGTACTCTACGAGCAGTACTTC,CATSRDPWTVLYEQYF,TRBV15,NA,TRBJ2-7,NA
TGTGCCAGCAGTTTGATAAGGAGGGACAATTCACCCCTCCACTTT,CASSLIRRDNSPLHF,TRBV28,NA,TRBJ1-6,NA
TGTGCCAGCAGCTTGTCCCGCTACGAGCAGTACTTC,CASSLSRYEQYF,TRBV5-6,NA,TRBJ2-7,NA
TGCAGCGTTAAAGGAGACGAGCAGTACTTC,CSVKGDEQYF,TRBV29-1,NA,TRBJ2-7,NA
TGTGCCAGCAGTGAAGGCGGGAGGGCCGGGTACAATGAGCAGTTCTTC,CASSEGGRAGYNEQFF,TRBV6-1,NA,TRBJ2-1,TRBD2
TGTGCCAGTAGTATAGGCAGGGGCCCTGACAATGAGCAGTTCTTC,CASSIGRGPDNEQFF,TRBV19,NA,TRBJ2-1,NA
TGTGCCAGCAGCTTGGGCCTAGAGCCAACCTACGAGCAGTACTTC,CASSLGLEPTYEQYF,TRBV5-5,NA,TRBJ2-7,NA
TGTGCCAGCACCCCCCACCCCTCACAGGGGGAACGTGAAGCTTTCTTT,CASTPHPSQGEREAFF,TRBV27,NA,TRBJ1-1,TRBD1